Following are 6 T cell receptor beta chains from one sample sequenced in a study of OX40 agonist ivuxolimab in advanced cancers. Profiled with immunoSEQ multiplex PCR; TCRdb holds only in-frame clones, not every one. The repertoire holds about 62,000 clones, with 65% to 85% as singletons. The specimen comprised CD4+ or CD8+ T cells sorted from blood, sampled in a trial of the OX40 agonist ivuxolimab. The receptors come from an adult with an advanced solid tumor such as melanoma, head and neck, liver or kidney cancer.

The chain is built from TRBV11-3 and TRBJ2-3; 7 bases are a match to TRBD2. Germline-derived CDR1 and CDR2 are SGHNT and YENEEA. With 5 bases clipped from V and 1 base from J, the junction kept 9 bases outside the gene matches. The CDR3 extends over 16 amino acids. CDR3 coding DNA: TGTGCCAGCAGCGCCAGATCGGGGGGAGGCACAGATACGCAGTATTTT. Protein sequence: CASSARSGGGTDTQYF.

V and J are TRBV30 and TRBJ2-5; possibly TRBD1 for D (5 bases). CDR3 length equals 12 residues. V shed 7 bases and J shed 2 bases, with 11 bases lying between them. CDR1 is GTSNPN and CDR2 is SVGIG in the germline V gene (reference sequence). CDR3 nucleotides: TGTGCCTCGAAGACAGCTCAAGAGACCCAGTACTTC. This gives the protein CASKTAQETQYF.

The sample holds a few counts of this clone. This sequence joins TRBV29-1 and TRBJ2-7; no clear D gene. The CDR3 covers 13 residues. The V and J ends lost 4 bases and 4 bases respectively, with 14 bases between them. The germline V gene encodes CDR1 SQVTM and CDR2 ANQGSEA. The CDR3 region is CSVASQPPYEQYF. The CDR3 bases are TGCAGCGTTGCGTCACAGCCTCCTTACGAGCAGTACTTC.

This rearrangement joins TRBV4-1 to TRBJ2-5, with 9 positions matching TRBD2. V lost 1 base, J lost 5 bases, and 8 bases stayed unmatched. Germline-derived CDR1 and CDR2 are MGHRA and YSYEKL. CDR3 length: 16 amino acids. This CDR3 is CASSQVGLAGVETQYF. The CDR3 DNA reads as TGCGCCAGCAGCCAAGTTGGATTAGCGGGGGTGGAGACCCAGTACTTC.

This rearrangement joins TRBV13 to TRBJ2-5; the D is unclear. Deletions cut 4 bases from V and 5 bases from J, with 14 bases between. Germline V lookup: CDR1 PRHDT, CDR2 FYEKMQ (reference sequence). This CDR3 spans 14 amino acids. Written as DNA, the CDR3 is TGTGCCAGCAGCTCTCGTGGGCCGGTGGAGACCCAGTACTTC. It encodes CASSSRGPVETQYF.

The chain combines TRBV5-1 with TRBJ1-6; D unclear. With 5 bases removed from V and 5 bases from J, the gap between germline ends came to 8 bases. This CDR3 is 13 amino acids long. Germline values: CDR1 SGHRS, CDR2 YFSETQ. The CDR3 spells CASRRKDNSPLHF. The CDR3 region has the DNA TGCGCCAGCAGGCGGAAGGATAATTCACCCCTCCACTTT.